These 19 T cell receptor beta chains share one sample of origin, sequenced in a study of blood T cell repertoires in COVID-19. Sequencing was performed with immunoSEQ multiplex PCR; in TCRdb, only in-frame clones are kept and a portion is missing. There are some 96,000 clones in the sample; roughly 85% occur only once, and roughly 12% lies in the top ten. The sequenced material came from peripheral blood. These receptor sequences come from a woman in her 70s with acute or convalescent COVID-19.

This clone was counted a few times. Here the CDR3 reads CSASTGTEAQPQHF. The CDR3 bases are TGCAGTGCTAGTACCGGGACAGAGGCCCAGCCCCAGCATTTT. The chain employs TRBV20-1 and TRBJ1-5, with 7 bases lining up with TRBD1. After removal of 3 bases from V and 7 bases from J, the junction contained 9 bases not matched to a gene. Germline CDR1 DFQATT, CDR2 SNEGSKA (reference sequence). The CDR3 is made up of 14 amino acids.

This chain joins TRBV7-6 and TRBJ1-3; 10 positions match TRBD1. The junction had 4 bases not matched to a gene; V was cut back by 1 base and J by 4 bases. The CDR3 loop spans 16 amino acids. Germline assignment: CDR1 SGHVS and CDR2 FNYEAQ. The CDR3, as DNA: TGTGCCAGCAGCTTAGGACAGGGGGCGCGGGGAAACACCATATATTTT. It is translated as CASSLGQGARGNTIYF.

The rearrangement joins TRBV2 to TRBJ2-1; 12 bases align to TRBD2. The trim removed 4 bases at V and 9 bases at J, leaving 7 bases unmatched. Germline V lookup: CDR1 SNHLY, CDR2 FYNNEI. The CDR3 covers 15 residues. The CDR3 nucleotides read TGTGCCAGCAGTGGACCTAGCGGGGGGGCCGCTGAGCAGTTCTTC. It specifies CASSGPSGGAAEQFF.

The rearrangement joins TRBV11-2 to TRBJ2-7, with TRBD2 matching over 8 bases. CDR1 SGHAT and CDR2 FQNNGV come from the germline V gene. V dropped 5 bases and J dropped 2; count of bases not matched to a gene: 8. This CDR3 is built from 15 residues. The CDR3 loop reads CASSRIAGFAYEQYF. Written as DNA, the CDR3 is TGTGCCAGCAGCCGAATAGCGGGGTTCGCCTACGAGCAGTACTTC.

Many counts were recorded for this clone. The chain is built from TRBV15 and TRBJ1-1; 8 bases match TRBD1. Germline V gene lookup returns CDR1 LNHNV and CDR2 YYDKDF (reference sequence). The CDR3 sequence is 15 residues long. V shed 4 bases, J shed 5 bases, and the junction held 9 bases outside the gene matches. DNA for the CDR3: TGTGCCACCAGCACAGGAACAGGGGGTTATACTGAAGCTTTCTTT. Protein: CATSTGTGGYTEAFF.

V is TRBV27 and J is TRBJ1-6; TRBD1 matches 8 bases. V lost 5 bases and J lost 5; bases outside the gene matches: 11. CDR1 and CDR2 from the germline V gene are MNHEY and SMNVEV (reference sequence). This CDR3 contains 17 residues. As DNA, the CDR3 is TGTGCCAGCAGTCCTCCCCACAGGGGGACCAATAATTCACCCCTCCACTTT. It codes for CASSPPHRGTNNSPLHF.

The J gene is TRBJ1-4, the V gene TRBV4-2, with TRBD1 matching over 9 bases. Germline values: CDR1 LGHNA, CDR2 YNFKEQ. J lost 7 bases, V lost 8 bases, and 11 bases had no gene match. The CDR3 consists of 15 residues. CDR3 sequence reads: CASGISGTGSEKLFF. The CDR3 nucleotides read TGTGCCAGCGGAATTTCCGGGACAGGGAGTGAAAAACTGTTTTTT.

The table lists this clone with a few counts. In nucleotides, the CDR3 is TGCGCCAGCAGCTTGGACAGGGGAGGCTATGGCTACACCTTC. This gives the protein CASSLDRGGYGYTF. This chain uses TRBV5-1 with TRBJ1-2; 7 positions agree with TRBD1. The CDR3 length is 14 residues. Germline V lookup: CDR1 SGHRS, CDR2 YFSETQ. V trimming: 0 bases; J trimming: 4 bases; junction bases outside the gene matches: 3. Supplemented by reference TRBV5-1 and TRBJ1-2, the full variable domain reads KAGVTQTPRYLIKTRGQQVTLSCSPISGHRSVSWYQQTPGQGLQFLFEYFSETQRNKGNFPGRFSGRQFSNSRSEMNVSTLELGDSALYLCASSLDRGGYGYTFGSGTRLTVV.

This chain uses TRBV29-1 with TRBJ1-1; D may be TRBD1 (6 bases). V was pared by 3 bases and J by 10 bases, with 12 bases between. The CDR3 covers 11 residues. Per the germline V gene, CDR1 is SQVTM and CDR2 is ANQGSEA. The CDR3 region is CSVDLGGGAFF. CDR3 in DNA: TGCAGCGTTGATCTGGGAGGGGGAGCTTTCTTT.

Here the CDR3 DNA reads TGTGCTAGTGGTCTCAGGGGAGACGACTATGGCTACACCTTC. Protein sequence: CASGLRGDDYGYTF. The chain employs TRBV12-5 and TRBJ1-2; D is perhaps TRBD1 (6 bases). The length of the CDR3 is 14 residues. Per germline, CDR1 LGHNT and CDR2 FRNRAP. The V end was cut by 5 bases, the J end by 3 bases, with 13 bases between.

This chain joins TRBV7-3 and TRBJ1-3, with no clear D. The CDR3 covers 15 residues. The V gene's germline CDR1 is SGHTA and CDR2 FQGTGA. Trimming took 2 bases from V and 0 from J, leaving 8 bases between them. The CDR3 loop reads CASSLAGSSGNTIYF. Written as DNA, the CDR3 is TGTGCCAGCAGCTTAGCCGGGAGCTCTGGAAACACCATATATTTT.

The chain combines TRBV5-5 with TRBJ2-6; 7 bases are shared with TRBD1. From germline, CDR1 is SGHKS and CDR2 YYEKEE (reference sequence). This CDR3 is 15 amino acids long. Unmatched junction bases numbered 0, after V lost 3 bases and J lost 0 bases. CDR3 in amino acids: CASSWDSSGANVLTF. The CDR3 DNA reads as TGTGCCAGCAGCTGGGACAGCTCTGGGGCCAACGTCCTGACTTTC.

J is TRBJ1-4 and V is TRBV3-1 (or the pseudogene TRBV3-2), with a weak D call TRBD1 (5 bases). Germline V gene sequence: CDR1 LGHDT, CDR2 YNNKEL (reference sequence). V was cut by 0 bases and J by 5 bases, with 19 bases left in between. The CDR3 consists of 18 residues. Here the CDR3 DNA reads TGTGCCAGCAGCCAAGAAGGATCGTGGGGCAGCCTAAATGAAAAACTGTTTTTT. Residues: CASSQEGSWGSLNEKLFF.

To note about this clone: Other DNA sequences within the sample encode an identical CDR3. The chain's CDR3 is CASSYSRQGDEKLFF. CDR3 nucleotides: TGTGCCAGCAGTTACTCCCGACAGGGAGATGAAAAACTGTTTTTT. The chain couples TRBV6-5 to TRBJ1-4; the match to TRBD1 covers 7 bases. Unmatched junction bases numbered 4, after V lost 0 bases and J lost 6 bases. The CDR3 sequence is 15 residues long. Germline V gives CDR1 MNHEY, CDR2 SVGAGI.

The CDR3 DNA reads TGTGCCAGCAGCTCCGGACTTTCTGGGGCCAACGTCCTGACTTTC. Translating gives CASSSGLSGANVLTF. V gene TRBV11-3 combines with J gene TRBJ2-6; possible D gene TRBD2, 5 bases. The CDR3 length is 15 residues. The germline V and J ends were trimmed by 4 bases and 1 base, with 8 bases remaining between them. The germline CDR1 and CDR2 sequences are SGHNT and YENEEA.

The J gene is TRBJ1-3, the V gene TRBV6-5; possibly TRBD1 for D (6 bases). Per germline, CDR1 MNHEY and CDR2 SVGAGI. The length of the CDR3 is 15 residues. V lost 7 bases and J 4 bases, leaving 17 bases between the germline ends. In nucleotides, the CDR3 is TGTGCCAGCACCCAAACAGGGTTGGGAGGAAACACCATATATTTT. It is translated as CASTQTGLGGNTIYF.

The chain combines TRBV27 with TRBJ1-2; 7 nucleotides align to TRBD1. Trimming removed 0 bases from V and 4 bases from J; junction bases left unmatched: 11. This CDR3 comprises 17 residues. Looked up from germline, CDR1 is MNHEY and CDR2 is SMNVEV (reference sequence). CDR3 coding DNA: TGTGCCAGCAGTTTATCAGAGACAGGGTCTTTTGGCTATGGCTACACCTTC. As protein: CASSLSETGSFGYGYTF.

This clone has only a few counts. The chain is built from TRBV7-2 and TRBJ2-5, with 11 bases lining up with TRBD1. The J segment lost 5 bases and the V segment lost 1 base, leaving 6 bases of the junction unmatched. CDR3 size: 16 residues. The V gene's germline CDR1 is SGHTA and CDR2 FQGNSA. The CDR3 loop is CASSLGLDRGLETQYF. CDR3 DNA: TGTGCCAGCAGCTTAGGTTTGGACAGGGGGCTGGAGACCCAGTACTTC.

The chain has TRBV5-1 and TRBJ1-1, with D perhaps TRBD1 (5 bases). Trimming left V 4 bases short and J 1 base short, with 11 bases between. The CDR3 spans 14 residues. The germline CDR1 and CDR2 sequences are SGHRS and YFSETQ. For the CDR3, the DNA is TGCGCCAGCAGCCCTGGACATCAGAACACTGAAGCTTTCTTT. It codes for CASSPGHQNTEAFF.